Included here is one T cell receptor beta chain sequence, with context. The CDR3 is made up of 15 amino acids. In germline, CDR1 is SEHNR, CDR2 FQNEAQ (reference sequence). After removal of 5 bases from V and 0 bases from J, the junction contained 6 bases not matched to a gene. The source of the sample is a study of siplizumab effects on memory and regulatory T cells. Per individual sample, about 10^5 TCR templates were assayed. This table comes from immunoSEQ multiplex PCR, and its TCRdb copy is limited to in-frame clones, with some not included. This sample yields tens of thousands of clones, of which approximately 93% are seen a single time; around 0.3% belongs to the top ten.

This clonotype originated in a human donor in good health. Sequenced: non-Treg CD4+ T cells sorted from blood. This rearrangement joins TRBV7-9 to TRBJ1-1; the match to TRBD1 covers 7 bases. The CDR3 nucleotides read TGTGCCAGCAGCCCCAGGACAGGAATGAACACTGAAGCTTTCTTT. Protein sequence: CASSPRTGMNTEAFF.